The 25 T cell receptor beta chains below all came from one sample that was sequenced in a study of shared T cell receptors in the human thymus. TCRdb's table, derived via immunoSEQ multiplex PCR, lists solely in-frame clones and lacks some. This repertoire shows some 720,000 clones, around 89% found once; its top ten account for 0.0095% to 0.011%. These records were also assigned to another study, of human thymus T cells.

The sample comprised thymocytes. These receptors were collected from a boy in the first two years of life with a congenital heart defect.

The V call is TRBV7-8, the J call TRBJ2-7, with 16 bases matching TRBD2. CDR3 size: 18 residues. Losses at the gene ends were 0 bases for V and 2 bases for J; bases not matched to a gene: 4. CDR1 SGHVS and CDR2 FQNEAQ come from the germline V gene. For the CDR3, the DNA is TGTGCCAGCAGCTTAGCCGGGACTAGCGGGAGGGACACCTACGAGCAGTACTTC. The encoded protein is CASSLAGTSGRDTYEQYF.

This chain uses TRBV5-4 with TRBJ2-7; D not resolved. This CDR3 has 15 residues. V was trimmed by 2 bases and J by 2 bases, leaving 14 bases between them. Germline CDR1 SGHNT, CDR2 YYREEE (reference sequence). CDR3 nucleotide sequence: TGTGCCAGCAGCTTAGGAAGCGATTCCCCCTACGAGCAGTACTTC. Translating gives CASSLGSDSPYEQYF.

The V and J genes are TRBV14 and TRBJ2-6; tentatively, D is TRBD1 (6 bases). CDR1 is SGHDN and CDR2 is FVKESK in the germline V gene. The V gene lost 0 bases and the J gene lost 0 bases, with 15 bases spanning the gap. The CDR3 sequence is 19 residues long. The DNA for the CDR3 is TGTGCCAGCAGCCAAGAGGGGGCAGGTTGGAGCTCTGGGGCCAACGTCCTGACTTTC. It encodes CASSQEGAGWSSGANVLTF.

This sequence joins TRBV4-1 and TRBJ2-5; D unresolved. Germline V gives CDR1 MGHRA, CDR2 YSYEKL. The CDR3 covers 15 residues. Trimming removed 1 base at V and 5 bases at J, with 14 bases between. In DNA form, the CDR3 reads TGCGCCAGCAGCCAAGGAGCCGCCCCGCCGGAGACCCAGTACTTC. Its protein is CASSQGAAPPETQYF.

V gene TRBV21-1 combines with J gene TRBJ2-1; TRBD2, the table's D call, was not compared with the DNA. TRBV21-1 is marked as a pseudogene. The CDR3 sequence is 17 residues long. This chain's CDR3 is CASSKGSAPGGYNEQFF. In nucleotides, the CDR3 is TGTGCCAGCAGCAAAGGGTCGGCTCCCGGGGGTTACAATGAGCAGTTCTTC.

With regard to this clone: The sample carries other DNA sequences with the same CDR3. J is TRBJ2-5 and V is TRBV4-1; weak D call: TRBD1 (6 bases). The CDR3 is 14 residues long. Per the germline V gene, CDR1 is MGHRA and CDR2 is YSYEKL. Trimming took 1 base from V and 3 from J, leaving 9 bases between them. CDR3 nucleotides: TGCGCCAGCAGCCAAGTTGCAGGGGAAGAGACCCAGTACTTC. Protein product: CASSQVAGEETQYF.

A remark on this clone: One junction end does not reproduce the germline sequence, and a read error may be involved. The CDR3 bases are TGTGCCAGCAGTAGGGGCCCCGATCAGGCCCAGCATTTT. Its protein is CASSRGPDQAQHF. The chain joins TRBV6-5 to TRBJ1-5, with a weak D call TRBD1 (5 bases). CDR3 length: 13 residues. Germline V gene sequence: CDR1 MNHEY, CDR2 SVGAGI.

The chain employs TRBV14 and TRBJ2-1; D ambiguous. From germline, CDR1 is SGHDN and CDR2 FVKESK. This CDR3 spans 14 amino acids. V was pared by 4 bases and J by 0 bases, with 7 bases between. The CDR3 nucleotides read TGTGCCAGCAGCCGCCGTAGCTCCTACAATGAGCAGTTCTTC. Its protein is CASSRRSSYNEQFF.

The chain couples TRBV5-4 to TRBJ2-5; TRBD2 aligns across 11 bases. The J call may be wrong; the DNA end is better matched by TRBJ2-7. The CDR3 sequence is 16 residues long. Per germline, CDR1 SGHNT and CDR2 YYREEE (reference sequence). CDR3 DNA sequence: TGTGCCAGCAGCAGGGAACCGGGACTAGCGGAATACGAGCAGTACTTC. This encodes CASSREPGLAEYEQYF.

The chain couples TRBV10-1 to TRBJ1-1; 7 bases agree with TRBD1. Germline-derived CDR1 and CDR2 are WNHNN and SYGVQD (reference sequence). CDR3 length equals 15 residues. With V trimmed by 9 bases and J by 1 base, 11 bases remained unmatched. As DNA, the CDR3 is TGCGCCAGTAGAGGAGAGACAGGGCGGAACACTGAAGCTTTCTTT. Protein: CASRGETGRNTEAFF.

The chain has TRBV28 and TRBJ1-1; 9 bases match TRBD1. Germline V gene sequence: CDR1 MDHEN, CDR2 SYDVKM. This CDR3 contains 14 residues. Losses at the gene ends were 3 bases for V and 12 bases for J; bases not matched to a gene: 11. The CDR3, as DNA: TGTGCCAGCAGTTTCCCCTTTGGACAGGGGAAAACTTTCTTT. Protein product: CASSFPFGQGKTFF.

V gene TRBV15 combines with J gene TRBJ2-5, with 7 bases aligning to TRBD2. CDR3 length: 15 residues. CDR1 is LNHNV and CDR2 is YYDKDF in the germline V gene (reference sequence). V shed 5 bases and J 2 bases; nucleotides not matched to a gene: 8. The DNA of the CDR3 is TGTGCCACCAGCCGGGGGAGGGCGATTCAAGAGACCCAGTACTTC. Amino acids: CATSRGRAIQETQYF.

The chain links TRBV11-3 to TRBJ2-3; no clear D gene. This CDR3 has 14 residues. V was shortened by 0 bases and J by 3 bases, with 7 bases between the two germline ends. Germline values: CDR1 SGHNT, CDR2 YENEEA. The CDR3 protein is CASSLDYFTDTQYF. The DNA for the CDR3 is TGTGCCAGCAGCTTAGATTACTTTACAGATACGCAGTATTTT.

The chain has TRBV29-1 and TRBJ2-1; the match to TRBD2 covers 8 bases. Looked up from germline, CDR1 is SQVTM and CDR2 is ANQGSEA. V lost 4 bases to trimming and J lost 9 bases; unmatched junction nucleotides: 14. CDR3 length: 15 residues. CDR3 amino acids: CSVVRGAGGTVEQFF. CDR3 sequence (DNA): TGCAGCGTTGTGAGGGGGGCGGGAGGTACGGTTGAGCAGTTCTTC.

The gene calls are TRBV10-1 and TRBJ2-7; 13 bases line up with TRBD2. The CDR3 covers 15 residues. The junction had 6 bases not matched to a gene; V was cut back by 6 bases and J by 4 bases. The germline gives CDR1 WNHNN, CDR2 SYGVQD (reference sequence). The CDR3 DNA sequence: TGCGCCAGCAGGGCCGGGACTAGCGGGATGTACGAGCAGTACTTC. Its translation: CASRAGTSGMYEQYF.

The V gene is TRBV28, the J gene TRBJ1-2; 7 bases line up with TRBD1. The junction had 8 bases not matched to a gene; V was cut back by 3 bases and J by 4 bases. The germline gives CDR1 MDHEN, CDR2 SYDVKM. The CDR3 contains 15 residues. The CDR3 region is CASSFLQGVAYGYTF. For the CDR3, the DNA is TGTGCCAGCAGTTTCCTTCAGGGGGTGGCCTATGGCTACACCTTC.

The chain links TRBV10-2 to TRBJ1-2; 9 positions agree with TRBD1. Trimming took 4 bases from V and 5 from J; bases not matched to a gene: 11. The CDR3 extends over 16 amino acids. CDR1 and CDR2 from the germline V gene are WSHSY and SAAADI. The DNA of the CDR3 is TGCGCCAGCAGTGGGCCACCGGACAGGGGAGAGTATGGCTACACCTTC. It translates to CASSGPPDRGEYGYTF.

V usage is TRBV6-5 and J usage is TRBJ2-3, with 13 positions matching TRBD2. This CDR3 has 16 residues. The V gene end was trimmed by 2 bases and the J gene end by 6 bases; junction bases not matched to a gene: 5. Germline V lookup: CDR1 MNHEY, CDR2 SVGAGI. The CDR3 region is CASSYHGTSGNDTQYF. The CDR3 region has the DNA TGTGCCAGCAGTTACCACGGGACTAGCGGGAACGATACGCAGTATTTT.

The chain has TRBV2 and TRBJ1-4, with 10 bases matching TRBD1. The CDR3 is made up of 13 amino acids. V trimming: 7 bases; J trimming: 8 bases; junction bases outside the gene matches: 4. The germline V gene has CDR1 SNHLY and CDR2 FYNNEI. CDR3 region: CASTTDRGEKLFF. The CDR3 bases are TGTGCCAGCACTACGGACAGGGGGGAAAAACTGTTTTTT.

This chain links TRBV5-4 with TRBJ2-7; 14 bases fit TRBD2. There are 16 residues in the CDR3. With V trimmed by 0 bases and J by 9 bases, 8 bases remained unmatched. The germline CDR1 and CDR2 sequences are SGHNT and YYREEE (reference sequence). CDR3 nucleotides: TGTGCCAGCAGCTTGGGACTAGCGGGAGGGCCATCTCGGCAGTACTTC. Protein: CASSLGLAGGPSRQYF.

In this sample, this clone turned up once. The chain is built from TRBV6-1 and TRBJ1-4; D is perhaps TRBD1 (6 bases). Trimming cost V 8 bases and J 5 bases, with 15 bases left between them. Germline CDR1 is MNHNS and CDR2 is SASEGT. There are 14 residues in the CDR3. The CDR3 loop is CASGPTGNNEKLFF. The CDR3, as DNA: TGTGCCAGCGGTCCGACAGGCAACAATGAAAAACTGTTTTTT.

This rearrangement joins TRBV4-1 to TRBJ2-7; perhaps TRBD1 as D (5 bases). Germline CDR1 reads MGHRA; CDR2 reads YSYEKL. V lost 0 bases and J lost 3, with 12 bases in between. This CDR3 is built from 15 residues. CDR3 loop: CASSQESARVYEQYF. The CDR3, as DNA: TGCGCCAGCAGCCAAGAATCGGCCAGGGTCTACGAGCAGTACTTC.

The rearrangement joins TRBV5-4 to TRBJ2-1, with 12 positions matching TRBD2. From germline, CDR1 is SGHNT and CDR2 YYREEE (reference sequence). Unmatched junction bases numbered 9, after V lost 4 bases and J lost 7 bases. The CDR3 totals 16 residues. CDR3 region: CASSARLAGVGNEQFF. The CDR3 region has the DNA TGTGCCAGCAGCGCACGACTAGCGGGAGTGGGGAATGAGCAGTTCTTC.

The chain is built from TRBV25-1 and TRBJ2-7; 10 bases agree with TRBD1. V shed 3 bases, J shed 5 bases, and the junction held 13 bases outside the gene matches. Germline CDR1 is MGHDK and CDR2 is SYGVNS. The CDR3 runs to 17 residues. CDR3 in amino acids: CASSDPNPGTGVHEQYF. Here the CDR3 DNA reads TGTGCCAGCAGTGACCCTAACCCCGGGACAGGGGTGCACGAGCAGTACTTC.

The chain joins TRBV6-6 to TRBJ1-4; D is ambiguous. Looked up from germline, CDR1 is MNHNY and CDR2 is SVGAGI (reference sequence). Trimming left V 2 bases short and J 8 bases short, with 9 bases between. CDR3 length: 13 amino acids. CDR3 DNA sequence: TGTGCCAGCAGTTACGAGGGAACCGAAAAACTGTTTTTT. It encodes CASSYEGTEKLFF.